These 19 T cell receptor beta chains came from one sample sequenced in a study of shared clonotypes between healthy human individuals. This table comes from immunoSEQ multiplex PCR, and its TCRdb copy is limited to in-frame clones, with some not included. This table holds approximately 470,000 clones, around four fifths found once. The specimen sequenced was PBMCs. The receptors derive from a woman in her 40s in good health. Some clones in this sample may be carry-over from other donors' samples.

The V gene is TRBV5-4, the J gene TRBJ2-2; TRBD2 might be the D (6 bases). V lost 2 bases, J lost 1 base, and 9 bases lay in between. In germline, CDR1 is SGHNT, CDR2 YYREEE (reference sequence). The CDR3 totals 15 residues. The CDR3 protein is CASSFLRENTGELFF. DNA of the CDR3: TGTGCCAGCAGCTTTTTGCGGGAGAACACCGGGGAGCTGTTTTTT.

This clone has more than one count but fewer than ten. The V and J genes are TRBV9 and TRBJ2-7; tentatively, D is TRBD1 (5 bases). This CDR3 is 15 amino acids long. CDR1 and CDR2 from the germline V gene are SGDLS and YYNGEE. The V end was cut by 0 bases, the J end by 1 base, with 11 bases between. In DNA form, the CDR3 reads TGTGCCAGCAGCGTAGAGCAGGGTCCTTCCTACGAGCAGTACTTC. This encodes CASSVEQGPSYEQYF.

The chain has TRBV5-6 and TRBJ2-4, with D unclear. From germline, CDR1 is SGHDT and CDR2 YYEEEE. V lost 5 bases, J lost 0 bases, and 9 bases lay in between. This CDR3 has 14 amino acids. CDR3 nucleotide sequence: TGTGCCAGCAGTGTCAACGGAGCCAAAAACATTCAGTACTTC. Protein: CASSVNGAKNIQYF.

The chain employs TRBV27 and TRBJ1-1; 12 bases align to TRBD1. J was trimmed by 11 bases and V by 6 bases; bases with no gene match: 7. From germline, CDR1 is MNHEY and CDR2 SMNVEV (reference sequence). The CDR3 is 13 residues long. This CDR3 is CASRRTGTGGAFF. CDR3 nucleotide sequence: TGTGCCAGCAGAAGAACCGGGACAGGGGGCGCTTTCTTT.

The chain joins TRBV10-3 to TRBJ2-3; D perhaps matches TRBD2 (6 bases). CDR1 and CDR2 (germline): ENHRY, SYGVKD. The CDR3 is 16 residues long. V was clipped by 4 bases and J by 0 bases, with 14 bases between them. CDR3: CAISGTSFSSTDTQYF. Here the CDR3 DNA reads TGTGCCATCAGTGGCACTAGCTTCTCTAGCACAGATACGCAGTATTTT.

V and J are TRBV7-3 and TRBJ1-3; D ambiguous. With 1 base removed from V and 0 bases from J, the gap between germline ends came to 7 bases. Germline-derived CDR1 and CDR2 are SGHTA and FQGTGA. CDR3 length equals 15 residues. CDR3 region: CASSLSGVSGNTIYF. The CDR3 region has the DNA TGTGCCAGCAGCTTAAGCGGGGTCTCTGGAAACACCATATATTTT.

This clone was seen a single time. The J gene is TRBJ2-4, the V gene TRBV7-2; 9 positions match TRBD2. Trimming took 1 base from V and 2 from J; bases not matched to a gene: 3. In germline, CDR1 is SGHTA, CDR2 FQGNSA. CDR3 length equals 16 residues. The CDR3, as DNA: TGTGCCAGCAGCTTAGTGGCGGGAGGGCCCAAAAACATTCAGTACTTC. The encoded protein is CASSLVAGGPKNIQYF.

The chain uses TRBV2 and TRBJ2-5, with D possibly TRBD1 on 5 matching bases. The CDR3 sequence is 13 residues long. Germline CDR1 is SNHLY and CDR2 is FYNNEI. Trimming removed 5 bases from V and 1 base from J, with 8 bases in between. The CDR3 coding sequence is TGTGCCAGCAGTCCCGACAGCCAAGAGACCCAGTACTTC. Protein: CASSPDSQETQYF.

Points on this clone: It differs at one base from a far larger clone, so likely a read error. The chain recombines TRBV10-3 with TRBJ1-1; a possible D gene is TRBD1 (5 bases). Germline assignment: CDR1 ENHRY and CDR2 SYGVKD. This CDR3 has 12 amino acids. As DNA, the CDR3 is TGTACCATCAGCCCGAGGGGCACTGAAGCTTTCTTT. Translated, it gives CTISPRGTEAFF.

The gene calls are TRBV6-4 and TRBJ2-3; 12 bases are a match to TRBD2. Germline V gene lookup returns CDR1 MRHNA and CDR2 SNTAGT. With 5 bases clipped from V and 4 bases from J, the junction kept 7 bases outside the gene matches. This CDR3 contains 16 residues. CDR3 residues: CASSPTSGGSPDTQYF. In DNA, the CDR3 is TGTGCCAGCAGTCCGACTAGCGGGGGTTCGCCAGATACGCAGTATTTT.

The chain is built from TRBV5-1 and TRBJ2-1, with 14 bases lining up with TRBD2. The V gene end was trimmed by 4 bases and the J gene end by 4 bases; junction bases not matched to a gene: 7. Germline V gene data show CDR1 as SGHRS and CDR2 as YFSETQ. This CDR3 is built from 17 residues. CDR3 in amino acids: CASSPGTSGSIYNEQFF. As DNA, the CDR3 is TGCGCCAGCAGCCCCGGGACTAGCGGGAGTATATACAATGAGCAGTTCTTC.

The chain joins TRBV7-2 to TRBJ2-7; D gene uncertain. V lost 4 bases and J 2 bases, leaving 12 bases between the germline ends. This CDR3 contains 14 residues. CDR1 and CDR2 (germline): SGHTA, FQGNSA. CDR3 sequence (DNA): TGTGCCAGCAGCTCGAACGGCGGACCCTACGAGCAGTACTTC. Translated, it gives CASSSNGGPYEQYF.

This clone was detected only once. J is TRBJ2-1 and V is TRBV10-3; TRBD2 agrees at 10 bases. The CDR3 spans 15 residues. With V trimmed by 10 bases and J by 10 bases, 16 bases remained unmatched. CDR1 ENHRY and CDR2 SYGVKD come from the germline V gene. In DNA form, the CDR3 reads TGTGCCACCTGTGTAACAGCGGGAGGGCCACGGGAGCAGTTCTTC. It specifies CATCVTAGGPREQFF.

As DNA, the CDR3 is TGCGCCAGCAGCGAGAGGGGGGGAAACACCATATATTTT. It translates to CASSERGGNTIYF. The rearrangement uses TRBV4-3 and TRBJ1-3; weak D call: TRBD1 (6 bases). The CDR3 length is 13 residues. V gave up 5 bases and J gave up 4 bases, with 9 bases separating them. Looked up from germline, CDR1 is LGHNA and CDR2 is YSLEER.

The chain combines TRBV6-4 with TRBJ2-1; 10 nucleotides align to TRBD2. After removal of 6 bases from V and 3 bases from J, the junction contained 8 bases not matched to a gene. The CDR3 consists of 16 residues. The germline V gene has CDR1 MRHNA and CDR2 SNTAGT. CDR3 bases: TGTGCCAGCAGCCCTGCGCTAGCGGGAGACTACAATGAGCAGTTCTTC. Translation: CASSPALAGDYNEQFF.

The chain carries TRBV7-2 and TRBJ1-5; D gene ambiguous. The V end lost 0 bases, the J end lost 0 bases, and 6 bases lay between the germline ends. The CDR3 has 15 amino acids. Germline CDR1 SGHTA, CDR2 FQGNSA. The CDR3 loop reads CASSLAGFSNQPQHF. DNA for the CDR3: TGTGCCAGCAGCTTAGCAGGCTTTAGCAATCAGCCCCAGCATTTT.

This chain links TRBV7-2 with TRBJ2-3; D is perhaps TRBD1 or TRBD2 (5 bases each). This CDR3 is built from 13 residues. V lost 6 bases and J 5 bases, leaving 12 bases between the germline ends. The germline V gene has CDR1 SGHTA and CDR2 FQGNSA. The CDR3 loop reads CASSYSGGDTQYF. Here the CDR3 DNA reads TGTGCCAGCAGTTATAGTGGGGGAGATACGCAGTATTTT.

The chain couples TRBV6-5 to TRBJ2-3; 8 nucleotides align to TRBD1. Germline loops: CDR1 MNHEY, CDR2 SVGAGI. CDR3 length equals 15 residues. V shed 3 bases, J shed 4 bases, and the junction held 6 bases outside the gene matches. The CDR3 reads CASSYGGTGPDTQYF. The CDR3 DNA follows: TGTGCCAGCAGTTATGGTGGGACAGGCCCAGATACGCAGTATTTT.

V is TRBV6-1 and J is TRBJ1-5; 7 nucleotides line up with TRBD1. J was trimmed by 9 bases and V by 3 bases; bases with no gene match: 8. There are 14 residues in the CDR3. Germline V gives CDR1 MNHNS, CDR2 SASEGT. In DNA, the CDR3 is TGTGCCAGCAGTGAGGGAGAGGGGGCATCGCCCCAGCATTTT. Protein sequence: CASSEGEGASPQHF.